A single count supports the clone carrying this T cell receptor beta chain. The antigen remains undetermined. Donors comprised healthy HIV-negative adults lacking recent acute infections or vaccinations. Each sample came from a Caucasian adult donor living in Nashville, Tennessee. From CD4+ cells came CD45RA+ naive and CD45RA-negative memory subsets. The data stem from a study of shared clonotypes between healthy human individuals. Study-level points and caveats: Rarefaction gave evidence that sorted-subset sequencing remained incomplete despite large depth.

The repertoire was sequenced with immunoSEQ multiplex PCR; TCRdb's copy has only in-frame clones and lacks some. The sample holds 800,000 to 1,200,000 clones, around 78% seen once. The V end lost 2 bases, the J end lost 3 bases, and 8 bases lay between the germline ends. The CDR3 length is 13 residues. In germline, CDR1 is SGHRS, CDR2 YFSETQ. The origin of this receptor is a man aged 18 to 35 in good health. Some clones in this sample may be carry-over from other donors' samples. The chain uses TRBV5-1 and TRBJ2-5, with D perhaps matching TRBD2 (6 bases). Material: memory CD4+ T cells from PBMCs. Subset specified: CD45RA-negative fraction. The CDR3 loop reads CASSFGGEETQYF. CDR3 DNA: TGCGCCAGCAGCTTCGGGGGAGAAGAGACCCAGTACTTC.